The 2 T cell receptor beta chains in this list originate from one sample, sequenced in a study of Graves' ophthalmopathy and Graves' hyperthyroidism. Amplification from RNA transcripts yielded the TCR beta CDR3 regions. HTBI-primed first-round RT-PCR preceded second-round multiplex PCR. TCRdb analysed the multiplex PCR reads with MiXCR anew, one entry per CDR3 protein. This table holds over a million distinct CDR3 sequences, less than 45% found once. Sequences were obtained from peripheral blood or thyroid tissue (not recorded which). The source of these receptors is an adult man with Graves' hyperthyroidism.

This rearrangement joins TRBV5-6 to TRBJ2-7, with 7 positions matching TRBD1. Germline values: CDR1 SGHDT, CDR2 YYEEEE. V shed 4 bases and J 3 bases; nucleotides not matched to a gene: 10. The CDR3 runs 15 residues. The CDR3 sequence is CASSTRDSGHYEQYF. The CDR3 DNA is TGTGCCAGCAGCACCCGGGACAGCGGACACTACGAGCAGTACTTC.

This clonotype occurred a few times. The chain recombines TRBV7-9 with TRBJ1-2; 10 bases fit TRBD1. This CDR3 region has 16 residues. V was clipped by 5 bases and J by 0 bases; unmatched bases: 6. Per germline, CDR1 SEHNR and CDR2 FQNEAQ (reference sequence). The CDR3 DNA is TGTGCCAGCAGCGGGACAGGGGATCGGTCTAACTATGGCTACACCTTC. As protein: CASSGTGDRSNYGYTF.